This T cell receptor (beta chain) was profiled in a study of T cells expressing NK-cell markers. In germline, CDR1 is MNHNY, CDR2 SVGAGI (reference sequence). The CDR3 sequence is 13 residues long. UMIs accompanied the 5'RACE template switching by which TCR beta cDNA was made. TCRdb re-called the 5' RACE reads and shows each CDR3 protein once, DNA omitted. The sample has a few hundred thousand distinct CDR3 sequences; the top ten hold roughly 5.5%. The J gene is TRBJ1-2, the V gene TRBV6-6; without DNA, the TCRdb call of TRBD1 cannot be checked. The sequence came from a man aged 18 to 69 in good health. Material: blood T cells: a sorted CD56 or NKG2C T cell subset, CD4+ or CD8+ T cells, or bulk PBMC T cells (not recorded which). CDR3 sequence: CASSRGPNYGYTF.